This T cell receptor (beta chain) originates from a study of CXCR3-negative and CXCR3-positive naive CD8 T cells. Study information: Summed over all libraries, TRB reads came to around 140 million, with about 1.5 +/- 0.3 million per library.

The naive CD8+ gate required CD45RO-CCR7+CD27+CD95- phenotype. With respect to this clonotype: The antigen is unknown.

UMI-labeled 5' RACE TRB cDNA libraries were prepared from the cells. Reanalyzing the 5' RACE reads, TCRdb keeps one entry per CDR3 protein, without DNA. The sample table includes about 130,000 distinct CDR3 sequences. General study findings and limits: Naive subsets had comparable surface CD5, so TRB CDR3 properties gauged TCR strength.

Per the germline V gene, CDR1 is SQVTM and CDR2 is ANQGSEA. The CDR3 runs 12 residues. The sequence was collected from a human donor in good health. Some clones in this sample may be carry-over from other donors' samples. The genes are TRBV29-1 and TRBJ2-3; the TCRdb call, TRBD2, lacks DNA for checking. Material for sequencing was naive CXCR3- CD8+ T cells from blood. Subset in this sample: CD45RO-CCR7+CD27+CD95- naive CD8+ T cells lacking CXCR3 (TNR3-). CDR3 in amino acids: CSVEAGLDTQYF.